The sequence of this TCR beta chain was determined in a study of control samples from healthy donors and cancer patients. CDR3 length equals 15 residues. Germline V lookup: CDR1 LNHDA, CDR2 SQIVND (reference sequence). V lost 1 base to trimming and J lost 4 bases, with 11 bases between them. Repertoires were generated with immunoSEQ multiplex PCR, while TCRdb's copy carries only in-frame clones and drops some. In the table there are about 80,000 clones, roughly 88% of which are singletons. Material: PBMCs. This clonotype originated in a man in his 60s with head and neck cancer. The rearrangement uses TRBV19 and TRBJ1-5, with D perhaps matching TRBD1 (6 bases). CDR3 region: CASSIAHRANQPQHF. In DNA form, the CDR3 reads TGTGCCAGTAGTATAGCCCACAGGGCGAATCAGCCCCAGCATTTT.